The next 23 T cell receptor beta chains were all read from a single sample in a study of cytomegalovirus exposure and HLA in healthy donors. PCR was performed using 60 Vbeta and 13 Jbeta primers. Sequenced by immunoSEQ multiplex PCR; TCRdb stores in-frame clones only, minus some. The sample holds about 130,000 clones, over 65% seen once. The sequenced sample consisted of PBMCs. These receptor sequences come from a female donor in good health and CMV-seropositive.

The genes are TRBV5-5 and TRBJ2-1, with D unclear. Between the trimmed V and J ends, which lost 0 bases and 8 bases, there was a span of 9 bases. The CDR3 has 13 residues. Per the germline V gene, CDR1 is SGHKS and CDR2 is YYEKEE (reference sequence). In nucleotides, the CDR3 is TGTGCCAGCAGCTTGGGCGGTGTCGATGAGCAGTTCTTC. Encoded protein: CASSLGGVDEQFF.

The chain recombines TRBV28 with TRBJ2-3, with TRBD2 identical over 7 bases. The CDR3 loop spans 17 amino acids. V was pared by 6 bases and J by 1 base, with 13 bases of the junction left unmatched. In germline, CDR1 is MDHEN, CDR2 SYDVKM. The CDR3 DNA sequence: TGTGCCAGCAGGGGGGGAGGGGCAGGGCCTCGCACAGATACGCAGTATTTT. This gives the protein CASRGGGAGPRTDTQYF.

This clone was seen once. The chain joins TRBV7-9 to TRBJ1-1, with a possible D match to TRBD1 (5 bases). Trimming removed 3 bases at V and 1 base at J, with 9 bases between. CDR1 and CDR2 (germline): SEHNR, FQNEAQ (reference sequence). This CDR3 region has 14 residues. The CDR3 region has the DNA TGTGCCAGCAGCTTTGGGGCAGAGAACACTGAAGCTTTCTTT. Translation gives CASSFGAENTEAFF.

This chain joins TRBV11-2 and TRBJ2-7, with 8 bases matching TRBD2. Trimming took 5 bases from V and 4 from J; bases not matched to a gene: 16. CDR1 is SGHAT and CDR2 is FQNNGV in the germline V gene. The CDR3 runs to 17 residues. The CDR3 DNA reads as TGTGCCAGCAGCATAGTAACCTCCGGGACTAGAGGGTACGAGCAGTACTTC. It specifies CASSIVTSGTRGYEQYF.

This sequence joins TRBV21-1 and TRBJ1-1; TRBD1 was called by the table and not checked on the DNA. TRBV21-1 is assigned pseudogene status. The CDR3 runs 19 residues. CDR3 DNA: TGTGCCAGCAGCGAAATTAAGGGACAGGGGTTGATTTTGAACACTGAAGCTTTCTTT. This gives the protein CASSEIKGQGLILNTEAFF.

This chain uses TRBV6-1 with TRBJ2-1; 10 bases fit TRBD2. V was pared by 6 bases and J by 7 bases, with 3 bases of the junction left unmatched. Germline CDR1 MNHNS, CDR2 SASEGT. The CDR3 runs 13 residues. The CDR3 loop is CASRASGSNEQFF. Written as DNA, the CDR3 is TGTGCCAGCAGGGCTAGCGGGAGTAATGAGCAGTTCTTC.

CDR3 protein: CASSGGQGAYEQYF. The CDR3 bases are TGCGCCAGCAGCGGGGGACAGGGGGCCTACGAGCAGTACTTC. V usage is TRBV5-1 and J usage is TRBJ2-7, with 11 bases that match TRBD1. The trim removed 4 bases at V and 2 bases at J, leaving 2 bases unmatched. Looked up from germline, CDR1 is SGHRS and CDR2 is YFSETQ. This CDR3 comprises 14 residues.

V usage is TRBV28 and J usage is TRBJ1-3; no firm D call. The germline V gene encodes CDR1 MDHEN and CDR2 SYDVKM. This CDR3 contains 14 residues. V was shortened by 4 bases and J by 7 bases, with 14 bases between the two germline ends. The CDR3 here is CASSSLRRANTIYF. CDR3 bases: TGTGCCAGCAGTTCCCTGAGGAGGGCCAACACCATATATTTT.

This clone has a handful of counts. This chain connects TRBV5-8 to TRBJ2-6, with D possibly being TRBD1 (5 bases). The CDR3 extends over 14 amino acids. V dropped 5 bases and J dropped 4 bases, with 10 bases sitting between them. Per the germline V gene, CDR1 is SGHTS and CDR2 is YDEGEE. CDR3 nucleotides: TGTGCCAGCAGTTCAGGGTTCGGGGCCAACGTCCTGACTTTC. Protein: CASSSGFGANVLTF.

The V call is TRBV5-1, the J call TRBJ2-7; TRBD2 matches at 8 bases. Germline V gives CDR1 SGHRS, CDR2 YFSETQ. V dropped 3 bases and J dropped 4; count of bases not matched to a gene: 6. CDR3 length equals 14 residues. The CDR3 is CASSSSGGPYEQYF. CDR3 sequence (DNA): TGCGCCAGCAGCTCCAGCGGGGGCCCATACGAGCAGTACTTC.

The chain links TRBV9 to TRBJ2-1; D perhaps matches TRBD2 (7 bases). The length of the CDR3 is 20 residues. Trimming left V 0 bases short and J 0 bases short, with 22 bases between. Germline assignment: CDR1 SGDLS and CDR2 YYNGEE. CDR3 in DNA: TGTGCCAGCAGCGTAGAGGATGGGAGGGGGACCTGGAGCTCCTACAATGAGCAGTTCTTC. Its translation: CASSVEDGRGTWSSYNEQFF.

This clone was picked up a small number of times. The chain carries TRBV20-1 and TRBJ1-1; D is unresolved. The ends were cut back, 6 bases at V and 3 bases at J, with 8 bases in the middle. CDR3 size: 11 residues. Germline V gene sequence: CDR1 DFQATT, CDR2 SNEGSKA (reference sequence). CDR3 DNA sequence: TGCAGTGCACCCCAGGACACTGAAGCTTTCTTT. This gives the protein CSAPQDTEAFF.

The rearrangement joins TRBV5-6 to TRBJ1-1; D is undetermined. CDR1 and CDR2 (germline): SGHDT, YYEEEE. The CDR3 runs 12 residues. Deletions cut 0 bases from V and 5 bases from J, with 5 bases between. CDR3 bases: TGTGCCAGCAGCTTGGGTCAGACTGAAGCTTTCTTT. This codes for CASSLGQTEAFF.

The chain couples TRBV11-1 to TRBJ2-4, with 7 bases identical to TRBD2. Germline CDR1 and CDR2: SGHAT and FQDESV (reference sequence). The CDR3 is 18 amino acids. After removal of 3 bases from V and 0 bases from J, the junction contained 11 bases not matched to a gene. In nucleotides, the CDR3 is TGTGCCAGCAGCTTGGGGCTAGCGGAAAATCTAGCCAAAAACATTCAGTACTTC. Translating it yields CASSLGLAENLAKNIQYF.

CDR3 DNA sequence: TGTGCCAGCAGTTCCCCATCAGGGGAGAGCACTGAAGCTTTCTTT. Translated, it gives CASSSPSGESTEAFF. The chain joins TRBV27 to TRBJ1-1, with D possibly being TRBD1 (6 bases). The CDR3 has 15 amino acids. V shed 4 bases and J shed 4 bases, with 16 bases lying between them. CDR1 and CDR2 from the germline V gene are MNHEY and SMNVEV (reference sequence).

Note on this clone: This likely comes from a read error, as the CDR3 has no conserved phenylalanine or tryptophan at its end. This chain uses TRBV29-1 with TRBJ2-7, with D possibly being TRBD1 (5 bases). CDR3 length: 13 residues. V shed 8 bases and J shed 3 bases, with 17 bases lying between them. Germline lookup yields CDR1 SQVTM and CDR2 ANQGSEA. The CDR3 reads CSPRQLPRYEQYL. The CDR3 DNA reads TGCAGCCCCCGACAGCTACCGCGCTACGAGCAGTACCTC.

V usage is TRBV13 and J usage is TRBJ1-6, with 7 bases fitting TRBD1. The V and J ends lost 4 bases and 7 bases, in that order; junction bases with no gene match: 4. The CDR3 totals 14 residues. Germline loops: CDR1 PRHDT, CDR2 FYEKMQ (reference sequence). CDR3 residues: CASSYRDRNSPLHF. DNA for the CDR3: TGTGCCAGCAGCTACCGGGACAGAAATTCACCCCTCCACTTT. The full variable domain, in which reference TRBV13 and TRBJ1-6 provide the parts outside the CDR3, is AAGVIQSPRHLIKEKRETATLKCYPIPRHDTVYWYQQGPGQDPQFLISFYEKMQSDKGSIPDRFSAQQFSDYHSELNMSSLELGDSALYFCASSYRDRNSPLHFGNGTRLTVT.

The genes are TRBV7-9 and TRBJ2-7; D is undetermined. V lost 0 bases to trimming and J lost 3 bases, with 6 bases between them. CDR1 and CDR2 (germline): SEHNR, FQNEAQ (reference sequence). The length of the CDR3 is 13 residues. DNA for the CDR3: TGTGCCAGCAGCTTAGCGGGCAGCTACGAGCAGTACTTC. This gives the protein CASSLAGSYEQYF.

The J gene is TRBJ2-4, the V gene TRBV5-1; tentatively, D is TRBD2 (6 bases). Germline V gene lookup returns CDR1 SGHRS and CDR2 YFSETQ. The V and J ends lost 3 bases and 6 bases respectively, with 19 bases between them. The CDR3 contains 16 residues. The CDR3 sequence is CASSSAAGAGGNIQYF. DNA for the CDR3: TGCGCCAGCAGCTCCGCAGCGGGTGCTGGGGGAAACATTCAGTACTTC.

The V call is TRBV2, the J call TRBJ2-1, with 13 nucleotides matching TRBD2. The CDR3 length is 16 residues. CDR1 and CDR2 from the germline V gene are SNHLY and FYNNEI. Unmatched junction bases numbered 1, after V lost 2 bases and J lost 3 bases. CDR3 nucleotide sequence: TGTGCCAGCAGTGAAAGGACTAGCGGGAGCTACAATGAGCAGTTCTTC. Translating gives CASSERTSGSYNEQFF.

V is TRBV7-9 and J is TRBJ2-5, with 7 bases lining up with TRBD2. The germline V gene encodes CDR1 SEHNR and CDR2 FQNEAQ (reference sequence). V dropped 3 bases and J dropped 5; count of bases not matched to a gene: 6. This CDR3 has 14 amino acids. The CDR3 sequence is CASSFRTGRETQYF. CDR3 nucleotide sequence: TGTGCCAGCAGCTTCCGTACCGGGAGGGAGACCCAGTACTTC.

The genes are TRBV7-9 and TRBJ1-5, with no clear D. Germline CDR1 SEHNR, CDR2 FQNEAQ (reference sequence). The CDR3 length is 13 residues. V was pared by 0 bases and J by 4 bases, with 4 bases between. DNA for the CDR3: TGTGCCAGCAGCTTAGCTTTAAATCAGCCCCAGCATTTT. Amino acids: CASSLALNQPQHF.

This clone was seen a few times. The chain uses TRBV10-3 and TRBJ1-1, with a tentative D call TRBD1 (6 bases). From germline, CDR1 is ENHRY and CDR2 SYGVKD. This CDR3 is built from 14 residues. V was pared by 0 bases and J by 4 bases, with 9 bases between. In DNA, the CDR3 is TGTGCCATCAGTGAGTCCAACAGGGCCACTGAAGCTTTCTTT. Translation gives CAISESNRATEAFF.